This entry concerns a single T cell receptor (beta chain). Its antigen is not yet known. The input lacks base qualities; no much larger clone sits a single base away. The entry originates in a study of T cell responses to AZD1222 COVID-19 vaccine listed by TCRdb under 2021. Study-wide context: AZD1222 recipients whose second dose came at about 4 weeks and those whose second dose came at about 12 weeks were combined into one group, since spike-specific TCR depth and breadth did not differ between the two schedules. Trial participants were enrolled by age into 18-55, 56-69 and 70-plus year subgroups, with about 150, 28 and 57 TCR-sequenced participants respectively. A total of 240 or so trial participants underwent TCR sequencing, of whom under 220 had received two doses of AZD1222 and about 26 had received two doses of the MenACWY control vaccine.

Trimming costs V 4 bases and J 5 bases, and their ends lie 17 bases apart. Taken from cysteine to phenylalanine, the CDR3 has 16 residues. Just the 48-base CDR3 DNA is kept, in frame starting at base 1. CDR1 MGHDK and CDR2 SYGVNS were looked up in the germline V gene. Here is what the overall study found, with its caveats: In the small 56-69-year group, the increase in depth fell short of significance, most likely because of low power. Epitopes outside the regions mutated in the B.1.351 and B.1.1.7 variants were reportedly recognized by nearly half of the unique spike-specific TCRs. Because no samples from the day 14 peak response were available, repertoires could be characterized only after the peak T cell response. After two AZD1222 doses, both the breadth and the depth of spike-specific TCRs were significantly higher than at day 0 and than in MenACWY recipients. Conclusions about previously exposed vaccinees are limited, since just a handful of AZD1222 recipients were seropositive for SARS-CoV-2 at baseline. The whole spike protein was spanned by vaccine-associated CD4 TCRs, and dominant responses were seen in regions 160-218 and 743-854. Participants were mostly white British, with more females than males. The authors suggested clonal diversity may have been underestimated.

The sample's time point label, decoded: baseline before first vaccination. Samples from vaccinated people were obtained from the UK trials COV001 and COV002, which included a single-blind randomized controlled phase 2/3 trial of AZD1222 (ChAdOx1 nCoV-19) in healthy adults. For TCRbeta chain sequencing, PBMC samples from trial participants were taken at day 0 and at day 28 after the second dose. The CDR3 regions of human TCRbeta chains were analyzed by immunosequencing. For the original study's pipeline: TCRs in the repertoires were matched against a reference library of SARS-CoV-2-specific TCRs that had been generated with the MIRA antigen-specificity platform. Breadth was defined as the fraction of unique TCRs that were SARS-CoV-2-associated. Depth was defined as the fraction of total T cells that were SARS-CoV-2-associated. Using the MIRA data, every spike-specific TCR was mapped to the spike region that the TCR reacted to and assigned to either a CD4 or a CD8 class. Log10-transformed breadth and depth values were compared by one-way ANOVA with Sidak's multiple comparisons tests. TCRdb's version of the immuneACCESS table is confined to in-frame rearrangements and falls short of the full clone set. An unresolved V gene accounts for under half of the shortfall where checked; the remainder is of unknown origin. D and trimming were read from the DNA, whereas the V and J calls and clone size are those reported in that table. In all, the sample holds some 110,000 clones, and around 92% of those were seen once. Of the sample, over 2.5% is held by the ten largest clones.

This receptor chain uses TRBV25-1 and TRBJ1-4; too little of a D gene remains to name it. This receptor was identified in an adult in good health. Sample: peripheral blood, taken on day 0 of AZD1222 vaccination. At the DNA level, the sequence is TGTGCCAGCAGTGGCTTTGGTGGGCCCCTGAATGAAAAACTGTTTTTT. Its translation is CASSGFGGPLNEKLFF.